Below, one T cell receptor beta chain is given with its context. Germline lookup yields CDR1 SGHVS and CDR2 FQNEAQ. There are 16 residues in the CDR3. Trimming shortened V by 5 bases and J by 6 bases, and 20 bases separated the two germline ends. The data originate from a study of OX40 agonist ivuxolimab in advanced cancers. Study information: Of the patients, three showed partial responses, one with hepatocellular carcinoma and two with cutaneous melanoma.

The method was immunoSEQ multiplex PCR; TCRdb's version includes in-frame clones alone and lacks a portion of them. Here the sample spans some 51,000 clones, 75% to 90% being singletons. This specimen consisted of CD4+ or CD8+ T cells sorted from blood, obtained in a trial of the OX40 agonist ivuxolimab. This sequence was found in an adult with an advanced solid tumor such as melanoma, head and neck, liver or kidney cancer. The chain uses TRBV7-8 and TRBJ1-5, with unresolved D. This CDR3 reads CASSQTRAGLSQPQHF. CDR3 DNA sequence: TGTGCCAGCAGCCAAACCCGGGCAGGATTGAGTCAGCCCCAGCATTTT.